A selection of T cell receptor beta chains follows, all from one sample in a study of Graves' ophthalmopathy and Graves' hyperthyroidism. TCRdb redid the calling of the multiplex PCR reads with MiXCR, one entry per CDR3 protein. The sample lists 350,000 to 450,000 distinct CDR3 sequences; about 21% were seen once. The sequencing input was peripheral blood. These receptors were collected from a young woman with stable Graves' hyperthyroidism. CDR3s include the opening cysteine and the closing phenylalanine or tryptophan. Each record gives: clone size, D gene, J gene, V gene, CDR3 DNA, CDR3 protein. A D gene is named only where the DNA matches it firmly. For some rows the clone size is stated as once, few or many, or as a class when expanded; others skip it.

many,TRBD2,TRBJ2-7,TRBV20-1,TGCAGTGCTCTCGTATTCGTTCCGGGACTAGCTGAAAACGAGCAGTACTTC,CSALVFVPGLAENEQYF
NA,NA,TRBJ2-5,TRBV15,TGTGCCACCAGCAGAGACAGGGCGTTCAGGGAGACCCAGTACTTC,CATSRDRAFRETQYF
many,TRBD2,TRBJ2-7,TRBV5-1,TGCGCCAGCAGCCTTTCTAGCGGGAGATACGACGAGCAGTACTTC,CASSLSSGRYDEQYF
NA,NA,TRBJ1-5,TRBV12-3/TRBV12-4,TGTGCCAGCAGTTTAGGACGGAGGTACGATTTT,CASSLGRRYDF
many,TRBD1,TRBJ2-7,TRBV29-1,TGCAGCGTTGAAGGGGGGCGGACAGGGAGGTCCCCTGGCTACGAGCAGTACTTC,CSVEGGRTGRSPGYEQYF
many,TRBD2,TRBJ2-7,TRBV9,TGTGCCAGCAGCGTAACCACTAGCGCCGGTTCCTACGAGCAGTACTTC,CASSVTTSAGSYEQYF
NA,TRBD1,TRBJ1-2,TRBV6-4,TGTGCCAGCAGAGGACAGGGGGGAGGCTACACCTTC,CASRGQGGGYTF
many,NA,TRBJ1-1,TRBV6-5,TGTGCCAGCAGGTTCCTGGGGGCCCAAGGGGCTGAAGCTTTCTTT,CASRFLGAQGAEAFF
many,NA,TRBJ1-1,TRBV7-3,TGTGCCAGCAGCTTAGGATCGGACACTGAAGCTTTCTTT,CASSLGSDTEAFF
NA,NA,TRBJ2-2,TRBV7-8,TGTGCCAGCAGCTACTCTTCGCCCGGGGAGCTGTTTTTT,CASSYSSPGELFF
many,NA,TRBJ1-1,TRBV7-2,TGTGCCAGCAGCTTAGAAGGGGGGAGACTTGTTGACGCTTTCTTT,CASSLEGGRLVDAFF
many,NA,TRBJ1-2,TRBV20-1,TGCAGTGCTAAACCTCCCGGGAGACCCTATGGCTACACCTTC,CSAKPPGRPYGYTF
NA,NA,TRBJ1-5,TRBV6-1,TGTGCCAGCTCACCGACGGTGGGCGATCAGCCCCAGCATTTT,CASSPTVGDQPQHF
many,NA,TRBJ2-6,TRBV5-1,TGCGCCAGCAGCTTGGGACTAGTCACTGGGGCCAACGTCCTGACTTTC,CASSLGLVTGANVLTF
few,TRBD2,TRBJ2-7,TRBV6-1,TGTGCCAGCAGTCAGCGGGAGGGTCCCCTCTACGAGCAGTACTTC,CASSQREGPLYEQYF
many,TRBD2,TRBJ2-7,TRBV7-2,TGTGCCAGCAGCTTAGCGCGGTTAGCGGGAACCTACGAGCAGTACTTC,CASSLARLAGTYEQYF
many,NA,TRBJ1-1,TRBV29-1,TGCAGCGTTGGGGGCAGGATGAACACTGAAGCTTTCTTT,CSVGGRMNTEAFF
many,TRBD2,TRBJ2-4,TRBV6-2/TRBV6-3,TGTGCCAGTGGATCAGGCGGGAGTCCCGACATTCAGTACTTC,CASGSGGSPDIQYF
NA,NA,TRBJ1-2,TRBV12-3/TRBV12-4,TGTGCCAGCAGAAGGGGGGTGTTCGGCTATGGCTACACCTTC,CASRRGVFGYGYTF
few,NA,TRBJ2-2,TRBV29-1,TGCAGCGTTGAAGGGGACACGGGTTCCTCCGGGGAGCTGTTTTTT,CSVEGDTGSSGELFF
NA,NA,TRBJ2-7,TRBV6-2/TRBV6-3,TGTGCCAGCAGTTACTCGAACAGGGGCCACGGCGGGGGCTTCGAGCAGTACTTC,CASSYSNRGHGGGFEQYF
NA,NA,TRBJ2-5,TRBV6-2/TRBV6-3,TGTGCCAGCACCCAAATGGGGGGAGGACAAGAGACCCAGTACTTC,CASTQMGGGQETQYF
many,TRBD1,TRBJ1-2,TRBV6-1,TGTGCCAGCAGCATCACGGACAGGGGGGACAGTAATGGCTACACCTTC,CASSITDRGDSNGYTF
NA,NA,TRBJ2-2,TRBV11-2,TGTGCCAGCAGTAGAGTCTATGGAGTCCGGCTAGCCCACACCGGGGAGCTGTTTTTT,CASSRVYGVRLAHTGELFF
NA,NA,TRBJ2-4,TRBV6-1,TGTGCCAGCAGTCTCTCCGGGACGGCGTTAGCCAAAAACATTCAGTACTTC,CASSLSGTALAKNIQYF
many,NA,TRBJ2-2,TRBV7-3,TGTGCCAGCAGCGGGCGGGGTAGGAACACCGGGGAGCTGTTTTTT,CASSGRGRNTGELFF
many,NA,TRBJ2-5,TRBV30,TGTGCCTGGAACACGGGTTGGGTGGAGACCCAGTACTTC,CAWNTGWVETQYF
NA,TRBD2,TRBJ2-2,TRBV7-8,TGTGCCAGCAGCACGACTAGCGGATTAAACACCGGGGGGCTGTTTTTT,CASSTTSGLNTGGLFF
many,TRBD1,TRBJ1-2,TRBV2,TGTGCCAGCAGCGTTAACAGGGGGGGCTATGGCTACACCTTC,CASSVNRGGYGYTF
many,NA,TRBJ1-1,TRBV6-5,TGTGCCAGCAGGACGCAGGGGCGAGGTAGTGGTGAAGCTTTCTTT,CASRTQGRGSGEAFF
few,NA,TRBJ2-7,TRBV5-1,TGCGCCAGCACCAAAACACCCGCAGAAACCTACGAGCAGTACTTC,CASTKTPAETYEQYF
many,NA,TRBJ2-5,TRBV6-1,TGTGCCAGCAGTGCTGGGGGACAAGAGACCCAGTACTTC,CASSAGGQETQYF
many,TRBD2,TRBJ2-5,TRBV6-5,TGTGCCAGCAGTTCCCTCTCGGGGGGAGAGACCCAGTACTTC,CASSSLSGGETQYF
NA,TRBD2,TRBJ2-7,TRBV6-1,TGTGCCAGCAGGAGAGTAGCGGGAGTTGGGACCTACGAGCAATACTTC,CASRRVAGVGTYEQYF
NA,NA,TRBJ1-2,TRBV20-1,TGCAGTGCTAGGGGGGTGTACTATGGCTACACCTTC,CSARGVYYGYTF
many,NA,TRBJ1-5,TRBV12-3/TRBV12-4,TGTGCCAGCAGCCCATTATCCCAGCCCCAGCATTTT,CASSPLSQPQHF
NA,NA,TRBJ1-2,TRBV6-2/TRBV6-3,TGTGCCAGCAGTTACGCGGAGGGTCAAGGCTACACCTTC,CASSYAEGQGYTF
many,TRBD1,TRBJ1-2,TRBV6-2/TRBV6-3,TGTGCCAGCAGTTACTGGACAGGGTCGGCGGAAGGCTACACCTTC,CASSYWTGSAEGYTF
many,TRBD1,TRBJ1-5,TRBV28,TGTGCCAGCAGCGACAGGGTCCAGCCCCAGCATTTT,CASSDRVQPQHF
many,NA,TRBJ1-1,TRBV12-3/TRBV12-4,TGTGCCAGCAGTTTAGCGCGAGGGGGGTTGGTAGCTTTCTTT,CASSLARGGLVAFF
few,TRBD1,TRBJ1-1,TRBV19,TGTGCCAGTAGGCCAGGACAGGGGTTAGAAGCTTTCTTT,CASRPGQGLEAFF
many,NA,TRBJ2-4,TRBV25-1,TGTGCCAGCAGTGACAGGCTGGGCAAAAACATTCAGTACTTC,CASSDRLGKNIQYF
NA,NA,TRBJ1-5,TRBV20-1,TGCAGTGCTAGAGATCTTGAGGCTCAGCCCCAGCATTTT,CSARDLEAQPQHF
many,TRBD2,TRBJ2-2,TRBV20-1,TGCAGTGCTTCCACTAGCGGGAGTCGTTTTAACACCGGGGAGCTGTTTTTT,CSASTSGSRFNTGELFF
many,NA,TRBJ1-5,TRBV28,TGTGCCAGCAGTTTATACCTGGGCGGAAGCAGTAGCAATCAGCCCCAGCATTTT,CASSLYLGGSSSNQPQHF
NA,NA,TRBJ1-1,TRBV14,TGTGCCAGCGGCCAATGGGTGGGAGCCAGGGTCACTGAAGCTTTCTTT,CASGQWVGARVTEAFF